Presented here are 14 T cell receptor beta chains from one specimen sequenced in a study of T cells after yellow fever vaccination. From the 5' RACE reads, TCRdb called clonotypes with MiXCR, one entry per CDR3 protein. The table records about 320,000 distinct CDR3 sequences, 3.5% to 4.5% of them present only once. Sequenced material: PBMCs, taken 15 days after the yellow fever booster vaccination. The receptors shown here come from a man between 18 and 35 years old who received the YFV17D yellow fever vaccine.

The table lists this clonotype with many counts. The gene calls are TRBV24-1 and TRBJ1-2, with D possibly matching TRBD1 (6 bases). V lost 4 bases, J lost 0 bases, and 14 bases lay in between. This CDR3 comprises 16 residues. The germline V gene has CDR1 KGHDR and CDR2 SFDVKD. The CDR3 DNA sequence: TGTGCCACCAGTGAAGCCGGGACACCTACTAACTATGGCTACACCTTC. This codes for CATSEAGTPTNYGYTF.

This clonotype occurred a few times. The chain recombines TRBV7-6 with TRBJ2-3; tentatively, D is TRBD1 or TRBD2 (5 bases each). Germline CDR1 reads SGHVS; CDR2 reads FNYEAQ. V was shortened by 6 bases and J by 6 bases, with 19 bases between the two germline ends. The CDR3 is 15 amino acids. The CDR3 DNA reads TGTGCCAGCAGGCTGAGAGCCTCCGAGGGGGATACGCAGTATTTT. This gives the protein CASRLRASEGDTQYF.

This clonotype showed up many times. The chain is built from TRBV7-6 and TRBJ1-3; unclear D gene. The V end lost 1 base, the J end lost 0 bases, and 16 bases lay between the germline ends. Per the germline V gene, CDR1 is SGHVS and CDR2 is FNYEAQ. The CDR3 has 18 amino acids. The CDR3 reads CASSLEPERKTSGNTIYF. In DNA form, the CDR3 reads TGTGCCAGCAGCTTAGAGCCGGAGAGAAAAACCTCTGGAAACACCATATATTTT.

This clonotype was observed at least ten times. The chain is built from TRBV15 and TRBJ2-1; D is unresolved. The germline V gene has CDR1 LNHNV and CDR2 YYDKDF (reference sequence). CDR3 length equals 18 residues. Trimming left V 0 bases short and J 4 bases short, with 19 bases between. DNA of the CDR3: TGTGCCACCAGCAGAGAGTCGTGGGCTAGACAACGATACAATGAGCAGTTCTTC. Its protein is CATSRESWARQRYNEQFF.

This clonotype was seen repeatedly, ten times or more. The genes are TRBV7-6 and TRBJ2-1; D perhaps matches TRBD1 (6 bases). Germline CDR1 is SGHVS and CDR2 is FNYEAQ. The CDR3 loop spans 15 amino acids. V lost 5 bases and J lost 5, with 16 bases in between. The CDR3 sequence is CASSISWQGNNEQFF. Written as DNA, the CDR3 is TGTGCCAGCAGCATAAGCTGGCAGGGGAACAATGAGCAGTTCTTC.

This clonotype was seen at least ten times. This chain joins TRBV12-5 and TRBJ2-3, with TRBD1 as a possible D gene (6 bases). The CDR3 has 15 residues. Germline CDR1 and CDR2: LGHNT and FRNRAP. Trimming shortened V by 3 bases and J by 4 bases, and 14 bases separated the two germline ends. Here the CDR3 DNA reads TGTGCTAGTGGTTTCTGGGGGCCGGTCGCAGATACGCAGTATTTT. Translated, it gives CASGFWGPVADTQYF. Full variable domain (remainder filled in from reference TRBV12-5 and TRBJ2-3): DARVTQTPRHKVTEMGQEVTMRCQPILGHNTVFWYRQTMMQGLELLAYFRNRAPLDDSGMPKDRFSAEMPDATLATLKIQPSEPRDSAVYFCASGFWGPVADTQYFGPGTRLTVL.

The V call is TRBV7-3, the J call TRBJ1-4; D is uncertain. The CDR3 consists of 13 residues. Germline CDR1 is SGHTA and CDR2 is FQGTGA. V lost 4 bases, J lost 4 bases, and 7 bases lay in between. CDR3 loop: CASSYLNNEKLFF. CDR3 DNA: TGTGCCAGCAGCTACCTGAATAATGAAAAACTGTTTTTT.

This clonotype was counted at least ten times. This chain links TRBV5-1 with TRBJ2-7; the D is unclear. V was pared by 5 bases and J by 5 bases, with 14 bases between. The CDR3 consists of 13 residues. CDR1 is SGHRS and CDR2 is YFSETQ in the germline V gene. The CDR3 spells CASSGLTVHEQYF. The CDR3 bases are TGCGCCAGCAGTGGCTTAACCGTCCACGAGCAGTACTTC.

The table lists this clonotype with many counts. The rearrangement links TRBV7-9 to TRBJ2-2; D ambiguous. V shed 0 bases and J shed 4 bases, with 6 bases lying between them. The V gene's germline CDR1 is SEHNR and CDR2 FQNEAQ (reference sequence). The CDR3 has 14 residues. CDR3 loop: CASSLAGTTGELFF. The CDR3 DNA reads TGTGCCAGCAGCTTAGCCGGTACCACCGGGGAGCTGTTTTTT.

This clonotype occurred many times. The J gene is TRBJ2-5, the V gene TRBV12-3 or TRBV12-4, with 7 bases identical to TRBD1. This CDR3 has 14 amino acids. With V trimmed by 6 bases and J by 1 base, 5 bases remained unmatched. The CDR3 region is CASSIGQAQETQYF. CDR3 nucleotide sequence: TGTGCCAGCAGCATCGGACAGGCCCAAGAGACCCAGTACTTC.

This clonotype occurred a few times. V usage is TRBV7-9 and J usage is TRBJ2-1; tentative D call: TRBD2 (6 bases). The CDR3 extends over 13 amino acids. Trimming cost V 9 bases and J 6 bases, with 15 bases left between them. CDR1 is SEHNR, CDR2 FQNEAQ, per germline (reference sequence). This CDR3 is CASDGGAGNEQFF. The CDR3 DNA reads as TGTGCCAGTGATGGGGGAGCGGGCAATGAGCAGTTCTTC.

In this sample, this clonotype turned up many times. The chain couples TRBV25-1 to TRBJ1-6; D might be TRBD1 (6 bases). V dropped 8 bases and J dropped 6 bases, with 14 bases sitting between them. The CDR3 runs to 14 residues. Germline V gene sequence: CDR1 MGHDK, CDR2 SYGVNS. This CDR3 reads CASSLQGFNSPLHF. CDR3 nucleotide sequence: TGTGCCAGCTCCTTACAGGGTTTTAATTCACCCCTCCACTTT.

The V gene is TRBV27, the J gene TRBJ2-7; TRBD2 aligns across 8 bases. V was clipped by 6 bases and J by 0 bases; unmatched bases: 7. Germline CDR1 MNHEY, CDR2 SMNVEV (reference sequence). The CDR3 spans 15 residues. Here the CDR3 DNA reads TGTGCCAGCAGACCCACGGGGGGGGCCTCCTACGAGCAGTACGTC. This codes for CASRPTGGASYEQYV.

This clonotype occurred a few times. This chain connects TRBV5-1 to TRBJ1-1, with no clear D. This CDR3 contains 15 residues. Germline assignment: CDR1 SGHRS and CDR2 YFSETQ. Trimming took 0 bases from V and 3 from J, leaving 12 bases between them. DNA for the CDR3: TGCGCCAGCAGCTTGGCCCTCTCTTCGGACACTGAAGCTTTCTTT. Residues: CASSLALSSDTEAFF.